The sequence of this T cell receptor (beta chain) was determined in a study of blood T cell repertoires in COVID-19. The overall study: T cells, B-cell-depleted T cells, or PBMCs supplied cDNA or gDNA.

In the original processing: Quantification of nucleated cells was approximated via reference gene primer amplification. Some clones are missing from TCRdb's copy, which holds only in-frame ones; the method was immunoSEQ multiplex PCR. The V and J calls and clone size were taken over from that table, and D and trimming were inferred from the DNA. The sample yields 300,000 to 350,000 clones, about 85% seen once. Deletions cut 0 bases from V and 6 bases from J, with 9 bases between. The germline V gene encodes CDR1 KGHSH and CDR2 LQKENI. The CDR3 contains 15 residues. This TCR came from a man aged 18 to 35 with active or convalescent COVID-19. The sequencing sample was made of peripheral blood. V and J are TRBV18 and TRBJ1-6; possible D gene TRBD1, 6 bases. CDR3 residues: CASSPPMGANSPLHF. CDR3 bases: TGTGCCAGCTCACCACCGATGGGGGCTAATTCACCCCTCCACTTT.